This TCR beta chain was identified in a study of blood T cell repertoires in COVID-19. Study context: The United States, Italy and Spain were the sources of the acute and convalescent COVID-19 samples. Nucleic acid was either cDNA or gDNA, and it came from T cells, B-cell-depleted T cells, or PBMCs.

In the source study's methods: The authors estimated nucleated cell counts from reference gene primer amplification. Produced via immunoSEQ multiplex PCR; TCRdb's table is partial and in-frame only. V and J calls and clone size follow that table, whereas D and trimming were derived from the DNA. The sample shows about 170,000 clones, roughly 89% of them seen only once. Trimming removed 0 bases from V and 3 bases from J, with 10 bases in between. Germline-derived CDR1 and CDR2 are SGHDT and YYEEEE. CDR3 length equals 15 residues. Sequencing used peripheral blood. The chain has TRBV5-6 and TRBJ2-1; D is possibly TRBD2 (6 bases). This receptor was obtained from a woman between 45 and 60 years old with acute or convalescent COVID-19. CDR3 coding DNA: TGTGCCAGCAGCTTGGTCGGGGGTTTCTACAATGAGCAGTTCTTC. Amino acid sequence: CASSLVGGFYNEQFF.